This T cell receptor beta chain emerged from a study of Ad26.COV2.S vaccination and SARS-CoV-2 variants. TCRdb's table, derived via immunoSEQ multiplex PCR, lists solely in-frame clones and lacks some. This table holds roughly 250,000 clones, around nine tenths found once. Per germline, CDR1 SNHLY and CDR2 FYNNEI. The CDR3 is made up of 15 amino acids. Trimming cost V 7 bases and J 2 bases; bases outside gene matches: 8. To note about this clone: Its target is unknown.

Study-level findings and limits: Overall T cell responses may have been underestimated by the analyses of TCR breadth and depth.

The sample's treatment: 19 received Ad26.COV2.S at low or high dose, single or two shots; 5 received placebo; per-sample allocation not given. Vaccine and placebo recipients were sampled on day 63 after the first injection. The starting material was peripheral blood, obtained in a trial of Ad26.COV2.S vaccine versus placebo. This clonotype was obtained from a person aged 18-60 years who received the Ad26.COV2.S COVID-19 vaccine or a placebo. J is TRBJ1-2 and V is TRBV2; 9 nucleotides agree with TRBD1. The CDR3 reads CASNLQGAANYGYTF. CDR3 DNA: TGTGCCAGCAACCTACAGGGGGCCGCAAACTATGGCTACACCTTC.